The 20 T cell receptor beta chains listed next were all sequenced from one sample in a study of technical replicates of blood from several donors. TCRdb keeps only in-frame clones here, not all; method: immunoSEQ multiplex PCR. Found here are about 97,000 clones, around 96% of them singletons; the top ten hold less than 0.4%. The sequenced material came from T cells isolated from PBMCs. These receptors all come from a human donor in good health.

The chain combines TRBV6-1 with TRBJ2-1, with a tentative D call TRBD1 (5 bases). The CDR3 extends over 16 amino acids. Trimming took off 1 base at V and 10 bases at J, with 20 bases between the two ends. Germline values: CDR1 MNHNS, CDR2 SASEGT. This chain's CDR3 is CASSEGVVWPRGEQFF. CDR3 coding DNA: TGTGCCAGCAGTGAAGGAGTAGTTTGGCCAAGGGGCGAGCAGTTCTTC.

The V call is TRBV5-1, the J call TRBJ2-1; 8 bases map to TRBD2. With 0 bases clipped from V and 6 bases from J, the junction kept 11 bases outside the gene matches. The CDR3 length is 17 residues. Germline V gene data show CDR1 as SGHRS and CDR2 as YFSETQ. The CDR3 reads CASSLEPAGVVANEQFF. The CDR3 DNA sequence: TGCGCCAGCAGCTTGGAGCCAGCGGGAGTAGTCGCCAATGAGCAGTTCTTC.

The chain recombines TRBV5-1 with TRBJ2-1; 11 nucleotides line up with TRBD2. CDR1 SGHRS and CDR2 YFSETQ come from the germline V gene. The V segment lost 4 bases and the J segment 7 bases; nucleotides outside the gene matches: 10. The CDR3 sequence is 16 residues long. The CDR3 DNA sequence: TGCGCCAGCAGCCCCCTAGCGGGAGGTGAGGTTAATGAGCAGTTCTTC. Its translation is CASSPLAGGEVNEQFF.

The chain carries TRBV30 and TRBJ2-5; D possibly corresponds to TRBD1 (5 bases). Germline lookup yields CDR1 GTSNPN and CDR2 SVGIG (reference sequence). V was pared by 2 bases and J by 0 bases, with 10 bases between. There are 14 residues in the CDR3. The CDR3: CAWSPPGYQETQYF. The DNA of the CDR3 is TGTGCCTGGAGTCCCCCAGGGTACCAAGAGACCCAGTACTTC.

J is TRBJ2-7 and V is TRBV15; TRBD2 is a possible D gene (5 bases). Germline CDR1 is LNHNV and CDR2 is YYDKDF (reference sequence). The CDR3 is made up of 15 amino acids. V lost 4 bases, J lost 2 bases, and 15 bases lay in between. The CDR3 DNA reads as TGTGCCACCAGCACCTCACGGGAAAAGACCTACGAGCAGTACTTC. Translating gives CATSTSREKTYEQYF. The whole variable domain, remainder taken from reference TRBV15 and TRBJ2-7, is DAMVIQNPRYQVTQFGKPVTLSCSQTLNHNVMYWYQQKSSQAPKLLFHYYDKDFNNEADTPDNFQSRRPNTSFCFLDIRSPGLGDTAMYLCATSTSREKTYEQYFGPGTRLTVT.

V and J are TRBV7-3 and TRBJ2-1; perhaps TRBD2 as D (5 bases). The CDR3 sequence is 13 residues long. Looked up from germline, CDR1 is SGHTA and CDR2 is FQGTGA. The V and J ends lost 4 bases and 6 bases respectively, with 10 bases between them. Here the CDR3 reads CASSSSSLNEQFF. Here the CDR3 DNA reads TGTGCCAGCAGCTCTAGCAGCCTCAATGAGCAGTTCTTC.

This chain links TRBV18 with TRBJ2-5, with TRBD2 identical over 8 bases. Trimming took 0 bases from V and 5 from J; bases not matched to a gene: 11. Germline-derived CDR1 and CDR2 are KGHSH and LQKENI. This CDR3 has 17 amino acids. The CDR3 sequence: CASSPPESGSGSETQYF. DNA of the CDR3: TGTGCCAGCTCACCACCGGAAAGCGGGAGTGGAAGCGAGACCCAGTACTTC.

This chain joins TRBV4-1 and TRBJ2-3, with 7 nucleotides matching TRBD2. The length of the CDR3 is 13 residues. V lost 1 base and J lost 10; bases outside the gene matches: 5. Germline V lookup: CDR1 MGHRA, CDR2 YSYEKL. The CDR3 is CASSQARTSAQYF. CDR3 nucleotides: TGCGCCAGCAGCCAAGCTAGGACTAGTGCGCAGTATTTT.

V is TRBV7-2 and J is TRBJ2-7, with TRBD2 matching 8 bases. V was pared by 2 bases and J by 6 bases, with 9 bases of the junction left unmatched. Germline V gene data show CDR1 as SGHTA and CDR2 as FQGNSA. The CDR3 sequence is 15 residues long. The CDR3 loop reads CASSLFSGDLGEQYF. DNA for the CDR3: TGTGCCAGCAGCTTATTTAGCGGGGACCTGGGCGAGCAGTACTTC.

V usage is TRBV7-9 and J usage is TRBJ1-1; 8 nucleotides line up with TRBD1. This CDR3 has 16 amino acids. CDR1 and CDR2 from the germline V gene are SEHNR and FQNEAQ (reference sequence). Losses at the gene ends were 5 bases for V and 5 bases for J; bases not matched to a gene: 13. In nucleotides, the CDR3 is TGTGCCAGCAGCGACCTTGGACAGGGAGGGAGTACTGAAGCTTTCTTT. It yields the protein CASSDLGQGGSTEAFF.

The chain has TRBV11-3 and TRBJ2-1; no clear D gene. Per germline, CDR1 SGHNT and CDR2 YENEEA. This CDR3 region has 14 residues. The V end lost 1 base, the J end lost 0 bases, and 4 bases lay between the germline ends. The CDR3 region has the DNA TGTGCCAGCAGCTTAGGTAGCTCCTACAATGAGCAGTTCTTC. Translating it yields CASSLGSSYNEQFF.

Comments on this clone: The germline gene is not matched at one end of the junction; a read error may be the cause. The chain has TRBV7-7 and TRBJ2-1; 9 bases map to TRBD2. This CDR3 is built from 19 residues. Germline V gives CDR1 SSHAT, CDR2 FNYEAQ (reference sequence). The CDR3 reads CASSLEVAGVTGFYNEQFF. As DNA, the CDR3 is TGTGCTAGCAGCTTAGAAGTAGCGGGGGTCACGGGGTTTTACAATGAGCAGTTCTTC.

This clone was seen once. The gene calls are TRBV7-2 and TRBJ2-5; the match to TRBD2 covers 9 bases. CDR1 SGHTA and CDR2 FQGNSA come from the germline V gene. The CDR3 extends over 14 amino acids. J gave up 5 bases and V 6 bases, and 7 bases lay outside the gene matches. The CDR3 is CASSSGTSTETQYF. CDR3 coding DNA: TGTGCCAGCAGTTCCGGGACTAGCACCGAGACCCAGTACTTC.

The gene calls are TRBV9 and TRBJ2-3, with D possibly TRBD1 on 6 matching bases. V dropped 4 bases and J dropped 3 bases, with 18 bases sitting between them. The germline CDR1 and CDR2 sequences are SGDLS and YYNGEE. The CDR3 is made up of 16 amino acids. CDR3 residues: CASSNHRERLTDTQYF. The CDR3 bases are TGTGCCAGCAGCAACCACAGGGAGCGATTGACAGATACGCAGTATTTT.

The chain couples TRBV18 to TRBJ2-7; 7 bases map to TRBD1. CDR1 and CDR2 from the germline V gene are KGHSH and LQKENI. Trimming took 4 bases from V and 5 from J; bases not matched to a gene: 8. The length of the CDR3 is 14 residues. The CDR3 DNA reads as TGTGCCAGCTCACTTTACACCGGGACAGACGAGCAGTACTTC. Residues: CASSLYTGTDEQYF.

This chain connects TRBV2 to TRBJ2-2; 12 positions match TRBD2. J was trimmed by 5 bases and V by 6 bases; bases with no gene match: 16. Looked up from germline, CDR1 is SNHLY and CDR2 is FYNNEI. This CDR3 is built from 19 residues. The CDR3 sequence: CASSPPWASGRAQTGELFF. Written as DNA, the CDR3 is TGTGCCAGCAGCCCCCCTTGGGCTAGCGGGAGGGCCCAAACCGGGGAGCTGTTTTTT.

This chain joins TRBV28 and TRBJ1-1; unclear D gene. Trimming shortened V by 4 bases and J by 3 bases, and 9 bases separated the two germline ends. CDR1 is MDHEN and CDR2 is SYDVKM in the germline V gene. CDR3 length equals 13 residues. CDR3 protein: CASSYRRDTEAFF. The CDR3 DNA reads TGTGCCAGCAGTTACCGGAGGGACACTGAAGCTTTCTTT. Drawing the rest from reference TRBV28 and TRBJ1-1, the complete variable domain is DVKVTQSSRYLVKRTGEKVFLECVQDMDHENMFWYRQDPGLGLRLIYFSYDVKMKEKGDIPEGYSVSREKKERFSLILESASTNQTSMYLCASSYRRDTEAFFGQGTRLTVV.

The CDR3 DNA is TGTGCCAGCAGTAGACAGGGAGGCCGCGAGCAGTACTTC. It specifies CASSRQGGREQYF. V gene TRBV6-6 combines with J gene TRBJ2-7, with D perhaps TRBD1 (7 bases). This CDR3 region has 13 residues. CDR1 and CDR2 (germline): MNHNY, SVGAGI (reference sequence). The germline V and J ends were trimmed by 5 bases and 6 bases, with 14 bases remaining between them.

The V call is TRBV7-2, the J call TRBJ2-7, with 9 positions matching TRBD2. With 6 bases clipped from V and 3 bases from J, the junction kept 6 bases outside the gene matches. The germline CDR1 and CDR2 sequences are SGHTA and FQGNSA. The CDR3 contains 14 residues. The CDR3 DNA follows: TGTGCCAGCAGTTTTGGGACTAGCTTCTACGAGCAGTACTTC. Translation: CASSFGTSFYEQYF.

This sequence joins TRBV5-8 and TRBJ2-5; 14 positions agree with TRBD2. Germline V gene lookup returns CDR1 SGHTS and CDR2 YDEGEE. V was clipped by 4 bases and J by 5 bases; unmatched bases: 7. The CDR3 is 16 residues long. The CDR3 sequence: CASSPGLAGESETQYF. CDR3 coding DNA: TGTGCCAGCAGCCCGGGACTAGCGGGAGAGAGTGAGACCCAGTACTTC.